The clone carrying this T cell receptor beta chain was detected ten times or more. Its target is not known. The read halts 3 residues ahead of the CDR3 end, with the missing end drawn from the germline J gene. This entry comes from a study of T cell clonality in common variable immunodeficiency. The V gene's germline CDR1 is DFQATT and CDR2 SNEGSKA (reference sequence). The CDR3 contains 14 residues. After removal of 6 bases from V and 6 bases from J, the junction contained 9 bases not matched to a gene. The data were produced by immunoSEQ multiplex PCR, yet TCRdb's version contains in-frame clones alone and is incomplete. The sample counts 25,000 to 35,000 clones, none seen once; the ten largest own 4.5%. Whole-study findings and limits: Fewer TCRbeta clones were shared among CVID subjects than controls.

The TCR comes from a person aged 18 to 70 in good health. The sequenced sample consisted of peripheral blood mononuclear cells. This chain links TRBV20-1 with TRBJ2-3; TRBD1 matches 10 bases. The sequenced CDR3 bases are TGCAGTGCGCCCGGGACAGGGGATTTGGATACG. Its protein is CSAPGTGDLDT. The CDR3 as a whole reads CSAPGTGDLDTQYF.